The 9 T cell receptor beta chains listed next were all sequenced from one sample in a study of OX40 agonist ivuxolimab in advanced cancers. Libraries were prepared through the immunoSEQ multiplex PCR assay. The immuneACCESS repertoire file appears here via TCRdb, limited to in-frame rearrangements. These files lack a portion of the clones; in checked studies, under half of the deficit traces to unresolved V genes, and the cause of the others is not known. Present in this sample are approximately 65,000 clones, 82% of which were seen just once. The ten largest clones add up to approximately 11% of the sample. This specimen consisted of CD4+ or CD8+ T cells sorted from blood, obtained in a trial of the OX40 agonist ivuxolimab. The receptor set was obtained from an adult with an advanced solid tumor such as melanoma, head and neck, liver or kidney cancer.

The chain links TRBV27 to TRBJ1-1; D is unclear. The CDR3 covers 10 residues. Per the germline V gene, CDR1 is MNHEY and CDR2 is SMNVEV (reference sequence). The chain's CDR3 is CFLGNTEAFF. The CDR3 region has the DNA TGTTTCCTCGGGAACACTGAAGCTTTCTTT.

This chain links TRBV27 with TRBJ1-1, with TRBD1 as a possible D gene (5 bases). The germline V gene encodes CDR1 MNHEY and CDR2 SMNVEV (reference sequence). There are 14 residues in the CDR3. Between the trimmed V and J ends, which lost 7 bases and 11 bases, there was a span of 23 bases. The CDR3 region has the DNA TGTGCCAGCACCCGGGTAGGGGCCCCCGCAATGGCTTTCTTT. This gives the protein CASTRVGAPAMAFF.

CDR3 DNA sequence: TGTGCCAGCAGCTCCCTGGAAGGGGGCGTATATGGCTACACCTTC. Protein: CASSSLEGGVYGYTF. The chain couples TRBV4-2 to TRBJ1-2; TRBD1 agrees at 7 bases. Germline V gene sequence: CDR1 LGHNA, CDR2 YNFKEQ. The CDR3 spans 15 residues. J gave up 5 bases and V 5 bases, and 11 bases lay outside the gene matches.

CDR3 protein: CASGPLGGTQETQYF. The CDR3 DNA follows: TGTGCCAGCGGCCCCCTCGGCGGGACTCAAGAGACCCAGTACTTC. The chain recombines TRBV7-7 with TRBJ2-5; a possible D gene is TRBD2 (6 bases). Trimming stripped 8 bases from V and 2 bases from J, with 18 bases between. The length of the CDR3 is 15 residues. Germline V gene sequence: CDR1 SSHAT, CDR2 FNYEAQ (reference sequence). Full variable domain (missing parts from reference TRBV7-7 and TRBJ2-5): GAGVSQSPRYKVTKRGQDVTLRCDPISSHATLYWYQQALGQGPEFLTYFNYEAQPDKSGLPSDRFSAERPEGSISTLTIQRTEQRDSAMYRCASGPLGGTQETQYFGPGTRLLVL.

V gene TRBV7-2 combines with J gene TRBJ2-5; the match to TRBD2 covers 8 bases. With V trimmed by 3 bases and J by 4 bases, 7 bases remained unmatched. The CDR3 consists of 15 residues. In germline, CDR1 is SGHTA, CDR2 FQGNSA. The CDR3 DNA is TGTGCCAGCAGCTTTGGAGCGGGAGTGGGAGAGACCCAGTACTTC. It specifies CASSFGAGVGETQYF.

The rearrangement joins TRBV7-2 to TRBJ2-1; D not certain. V was cut by 7 bases and J by 5 bases, with 21 bases left in between. The CDR3 consists of 16 residues. Germline lookup yields CDR1 SGHTA and CDR2 FQGNSA. The CDR3 nucleotides are TGTGCCAGCACCTATGCCGTGGTTCTTCCCGACAATGAGCAGTTCTTC. Its protein is CASTYAVVLPDNEQFF. Variable domain in full (rest from reference TRBV7-2 and TRBJ2-1): GAGVSQSPSNKVTEKGKDVELRCDPISGHTALYWYRQSLGQGLEFLIYFQGNSAPDKSGLPSDRFSAERTGGSVSTLTIQRTQQEDSAVYLCASTYAVVLPDNEQFFGPGTRLTVL.

This chain joins TRBV7-8 and TRBJ2-5; 10 bases align to TRBD2. V lost 5 bases and J lost 3; bases outside the gene matches: 21. Germline V gives CDR1 SGHVS, CDR2 FQNEAQ. The CDR3 spans 20 residues. The DNA for the CDR3 is TGTGCCAGCAGCATAGGTCTTTCCGTAGGTAGCGGGGGGCCAGAAGAGACCCAGTACTTC. It is translated as CASSIGLSVGSGGPEETQYF.

The genes are TRBV2 and TRBJ2-5; TRBD1 is a possible D gene (6 bases). The germline V gene has CDR1 SNHLY and CDR2 FYNNEI. This CDR3 has 15 residues. Trimming removed 8 bases from V and 2 bases from J, with 18 bases in between. The CDR3 nucleotides read TGTGCCAGCGTACGTCAACAGGGAGCACAAGAGACCCAGTACTTC. It encodes CASVRQQGAQETQYF.

The chain is built from TRBV2 and TRBJ2-5; 7 nucleotides align to TRBD1. CDR3 length: 14 amino acids. J was trimmed by 9 bases and V by 1 base; bases with no gene match: 8. The germline gives CDR1 SNHLY, CDR2 FYNNEI. The CDR3 here is CASSEGQGIGSQYF. As DNA, the CDR3 is TGTGCCAGCAGTGAAGGACAGGGAATTGGTTCCCAGTACTTC.